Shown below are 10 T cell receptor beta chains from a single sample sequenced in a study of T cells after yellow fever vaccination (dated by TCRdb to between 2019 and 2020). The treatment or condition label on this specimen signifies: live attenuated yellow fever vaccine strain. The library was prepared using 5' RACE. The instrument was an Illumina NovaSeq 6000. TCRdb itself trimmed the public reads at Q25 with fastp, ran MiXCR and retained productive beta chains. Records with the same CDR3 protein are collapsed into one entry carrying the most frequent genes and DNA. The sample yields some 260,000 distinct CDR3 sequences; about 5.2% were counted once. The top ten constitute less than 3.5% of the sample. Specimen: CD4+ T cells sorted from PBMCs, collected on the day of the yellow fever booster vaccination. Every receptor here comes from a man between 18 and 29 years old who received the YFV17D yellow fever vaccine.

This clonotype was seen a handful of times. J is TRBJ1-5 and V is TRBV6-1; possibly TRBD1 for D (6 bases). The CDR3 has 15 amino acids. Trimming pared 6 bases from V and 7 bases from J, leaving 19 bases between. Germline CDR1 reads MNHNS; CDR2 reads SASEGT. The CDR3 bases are TGTGCCAGCAGCCTAGAGGGGGGGGTTGTGCAGCCCCAGCATTTT. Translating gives CASSLEGGVVQPQHF.

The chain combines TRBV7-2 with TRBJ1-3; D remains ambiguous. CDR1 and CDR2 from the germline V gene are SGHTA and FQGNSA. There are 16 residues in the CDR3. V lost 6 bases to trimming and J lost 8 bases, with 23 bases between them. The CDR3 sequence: CASSPLGVGVADTIYF. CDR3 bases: TGTGCCAGCAGTCCATTAGGCGTCGGGGTTGCGGACACCATATATTTT.

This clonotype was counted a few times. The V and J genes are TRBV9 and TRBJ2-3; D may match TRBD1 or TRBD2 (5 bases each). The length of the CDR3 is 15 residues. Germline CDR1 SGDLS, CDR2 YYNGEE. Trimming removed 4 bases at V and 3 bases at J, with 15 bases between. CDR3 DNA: TGTGCCAGCAGCTTTTGGGACGTCAAGACAGATACGCAGTATTTT. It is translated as CASSFWDVKTDTQYF.

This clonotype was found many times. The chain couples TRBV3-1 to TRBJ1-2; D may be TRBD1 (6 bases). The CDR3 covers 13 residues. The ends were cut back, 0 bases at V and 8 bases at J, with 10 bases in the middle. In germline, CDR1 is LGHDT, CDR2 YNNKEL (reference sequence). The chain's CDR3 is CASSQEGAGGYTF. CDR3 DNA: TGTGCCAGCAGCCAAGAGGGGGCAGGAGGCTACACCTTC.

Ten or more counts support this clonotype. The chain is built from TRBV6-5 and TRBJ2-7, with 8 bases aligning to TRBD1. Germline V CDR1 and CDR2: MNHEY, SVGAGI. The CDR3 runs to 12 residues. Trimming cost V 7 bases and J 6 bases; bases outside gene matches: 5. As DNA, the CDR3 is TGTGCCAGCACCGTCACAGGGGGCGAGCAGTACTTC. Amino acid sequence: CASTVTGGEQYF.

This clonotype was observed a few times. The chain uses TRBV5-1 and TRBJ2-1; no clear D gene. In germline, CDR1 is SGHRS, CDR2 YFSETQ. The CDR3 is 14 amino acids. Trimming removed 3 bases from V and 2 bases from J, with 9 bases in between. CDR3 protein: CASSSWVTYNEQFF. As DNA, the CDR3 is TGCGCCAGCAGCTCTTGGGTAACCTACAATGAGCAGTTCTTC.

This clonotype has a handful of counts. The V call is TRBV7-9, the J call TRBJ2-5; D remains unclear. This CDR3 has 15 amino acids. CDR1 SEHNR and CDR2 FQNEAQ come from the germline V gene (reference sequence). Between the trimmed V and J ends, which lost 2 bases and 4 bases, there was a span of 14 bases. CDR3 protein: CASSLFDLLGETQYF. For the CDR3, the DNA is TGTGCCAGCAGCTTATTCGACCTACTGGGAGAGACCCAGTACTTC.

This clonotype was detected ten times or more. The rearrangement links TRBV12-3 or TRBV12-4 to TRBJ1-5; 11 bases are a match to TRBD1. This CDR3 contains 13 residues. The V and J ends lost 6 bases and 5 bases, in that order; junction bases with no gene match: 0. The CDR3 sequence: CASRGQGDQPQHF. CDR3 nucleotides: TGTGCCAGCAGGGGACAGGGGGATCAGCCCCAGCATTTT.

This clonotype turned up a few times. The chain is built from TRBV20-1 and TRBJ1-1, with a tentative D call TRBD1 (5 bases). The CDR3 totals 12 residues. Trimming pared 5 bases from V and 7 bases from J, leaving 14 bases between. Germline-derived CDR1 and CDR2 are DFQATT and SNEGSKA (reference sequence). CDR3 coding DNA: TGCAGTGCTCGATACCGGGACCATGAAGCTTTCTTT. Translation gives CSARYRDHEAFF.

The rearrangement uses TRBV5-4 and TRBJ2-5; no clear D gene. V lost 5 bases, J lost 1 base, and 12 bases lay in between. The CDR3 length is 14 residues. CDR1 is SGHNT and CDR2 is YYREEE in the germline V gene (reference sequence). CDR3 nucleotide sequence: TGTGCCAGCAGTCGGCCAGCCACCCAAGAGACCCAGTACTTC. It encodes CASSRPATQETQYF.